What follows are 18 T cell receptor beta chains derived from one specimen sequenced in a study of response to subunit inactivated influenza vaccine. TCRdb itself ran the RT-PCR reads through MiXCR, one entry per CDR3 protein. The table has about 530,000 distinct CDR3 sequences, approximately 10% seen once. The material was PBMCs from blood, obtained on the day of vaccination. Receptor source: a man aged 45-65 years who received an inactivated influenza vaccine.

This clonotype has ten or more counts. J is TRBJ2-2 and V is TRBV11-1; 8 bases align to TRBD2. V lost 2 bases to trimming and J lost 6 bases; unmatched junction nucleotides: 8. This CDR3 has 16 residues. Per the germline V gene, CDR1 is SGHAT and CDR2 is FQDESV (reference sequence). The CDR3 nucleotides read TGTGCCAGCAGCTTAACGAGGGCGGGAGGCGCCGGGGAGCTGTTTTTT. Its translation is CASSLTRAGGAGELFF.

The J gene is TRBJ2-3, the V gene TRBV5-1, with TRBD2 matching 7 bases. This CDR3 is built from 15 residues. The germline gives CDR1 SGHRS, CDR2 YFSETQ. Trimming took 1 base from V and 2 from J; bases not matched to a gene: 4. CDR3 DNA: TGCGCCAGCAGCTTGAGCCTAGCGGACACAGATACGCAGTATTTT. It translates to CASSLSLADTDTQYF.

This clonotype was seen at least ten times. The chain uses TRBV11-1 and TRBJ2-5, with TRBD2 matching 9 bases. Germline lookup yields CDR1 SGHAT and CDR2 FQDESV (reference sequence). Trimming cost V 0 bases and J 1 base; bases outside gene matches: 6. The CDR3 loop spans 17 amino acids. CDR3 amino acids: CASSLAVAGALQETQYF. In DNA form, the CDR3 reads TGTGCCAGCAGCTTAGCGGTAGCGGGAGCCCTCCAAGAGACCCAGTACTTC.

CDR3 loop: CASSHASQGANVLTF. The CDR3 bases are TGCGCCAGCAGCCACGCATCGCAAGGGGCCAACGTCCTGACTTTC. The chain joins TRBV4-3 to TRBJ2-6; no firm D call. CDR1 and CDR2 from the germline V gene are LGHNA and YSLEER. V was cut by 3 bases and J by 4 bases, with 10 bases left in between. The CDR3 has 15 amino acids.

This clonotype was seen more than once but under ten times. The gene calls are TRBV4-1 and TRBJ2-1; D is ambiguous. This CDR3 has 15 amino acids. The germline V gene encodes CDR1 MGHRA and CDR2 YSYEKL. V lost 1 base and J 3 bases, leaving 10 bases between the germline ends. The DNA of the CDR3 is TGCGCCAGCAGCCAAGGGGGATCCGTCTACAATGAGCAGTTCTTC. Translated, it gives CASSQGGSVYNEQFF.

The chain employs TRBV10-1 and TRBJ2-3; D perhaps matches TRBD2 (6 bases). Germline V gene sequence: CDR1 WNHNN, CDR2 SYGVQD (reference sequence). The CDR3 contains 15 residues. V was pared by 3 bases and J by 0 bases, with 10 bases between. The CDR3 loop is CASSDGGVSTDTQYF. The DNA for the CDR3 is TGCGCCAGCAGTGACGGCGGGGTGAGCACAGATACGCAGTATTTT.

The CDR3 nucleotides are TGTGCCAGCAGCTTCCAGGGGGCGCCTGGCACTGAAGCTTTCTTT. Protein product: CASSFQGAPGTEAFF. This sequence joins TRBV7-2 and TRBJ1-1; 8 bases are a match to TRBD1. This CDR3 is 15 amino acids long. Germline-derived CDR1 and CDR2 are SGHTA and FQGNSA. With 3 bases clipped from V and 4 bases from J, the junction kept 7 bases outside the gene matches. Combining the CDR3 with reference TRBV7-2 and TRBJ1-1 gives the whole variable domain GAGVSQSPSNKVTEKGKDVELRCDPISGHTALYWYRQSLGQGLEFLIYFQGNSAPDKSGLPSDRFSAERTGGSVSTLTIQRTQQEDSAVYLCASSFQGAPGTEAFFGQGTRLTVV.

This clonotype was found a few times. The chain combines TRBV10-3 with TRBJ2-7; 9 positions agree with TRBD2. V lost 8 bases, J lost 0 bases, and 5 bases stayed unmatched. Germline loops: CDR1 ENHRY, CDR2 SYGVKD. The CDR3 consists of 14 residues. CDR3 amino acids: CAISSGTNSYEQYF. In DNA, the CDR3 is TGTGCCATCTCTAGCGGGACGAACTCCTACGAGCAGTACTTC.

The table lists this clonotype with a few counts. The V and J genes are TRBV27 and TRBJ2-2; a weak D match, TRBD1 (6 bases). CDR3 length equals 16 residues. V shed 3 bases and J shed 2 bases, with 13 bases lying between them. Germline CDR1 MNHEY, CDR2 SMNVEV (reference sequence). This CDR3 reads CASSLGAGVNTGELFF. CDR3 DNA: TGTGCCAGCAGTTTGGGGGCAGGGGTTAACACCGGGGAGCTGTTTTTT.

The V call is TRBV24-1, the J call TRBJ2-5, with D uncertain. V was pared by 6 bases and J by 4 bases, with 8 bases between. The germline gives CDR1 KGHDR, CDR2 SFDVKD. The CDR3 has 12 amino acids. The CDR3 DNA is TGTGCCACCAGTTTCACCGGAGAGACCCAGTACTTC. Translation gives CATSFTGETQYF.

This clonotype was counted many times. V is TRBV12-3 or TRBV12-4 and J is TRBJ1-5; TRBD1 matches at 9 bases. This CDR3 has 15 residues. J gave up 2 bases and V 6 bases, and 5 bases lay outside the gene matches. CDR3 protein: CASSYTGGGNQPQHF. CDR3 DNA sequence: TGTGCCAGCAGCTACACAGGGGGCGGCAATCAGCCCCAGCATTTT.

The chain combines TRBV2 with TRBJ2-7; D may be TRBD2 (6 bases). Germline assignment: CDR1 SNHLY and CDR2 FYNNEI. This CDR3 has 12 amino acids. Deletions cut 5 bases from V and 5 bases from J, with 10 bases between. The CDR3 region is CASSTGGDEQYF. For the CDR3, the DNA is TGTGCCAGCAGTACCGGGGGAGACGAGCAGTACTTC. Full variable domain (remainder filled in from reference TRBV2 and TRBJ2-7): EPEVTQTPSHQVTQMGQEVILRCVPISNHLYFYWYRQILGQKVEFLVSFYNNEISEKSEIFDDQFSVERPDGSNFTLKIRSTKLEDSAMYFCASSTGGDEQYFGPGTRLTVT.

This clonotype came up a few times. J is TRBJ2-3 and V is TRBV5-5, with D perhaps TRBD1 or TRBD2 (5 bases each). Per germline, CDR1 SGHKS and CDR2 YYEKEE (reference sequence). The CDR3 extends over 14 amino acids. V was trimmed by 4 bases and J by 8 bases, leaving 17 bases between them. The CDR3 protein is CASSVRDAGGTQYF. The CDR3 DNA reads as TGTGCCAGCAGCGTTAGGGACGCCGGTGGTACGCAGTATTTT.

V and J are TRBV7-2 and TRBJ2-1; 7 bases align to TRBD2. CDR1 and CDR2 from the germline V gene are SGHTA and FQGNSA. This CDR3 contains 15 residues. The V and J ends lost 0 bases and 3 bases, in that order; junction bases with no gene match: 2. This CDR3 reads CASSLAGGIYNEQFF. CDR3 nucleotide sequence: TGTGCCAGCAGCTTAGCGGGGGGGATCTACAATGAGCAGTTCTTC.

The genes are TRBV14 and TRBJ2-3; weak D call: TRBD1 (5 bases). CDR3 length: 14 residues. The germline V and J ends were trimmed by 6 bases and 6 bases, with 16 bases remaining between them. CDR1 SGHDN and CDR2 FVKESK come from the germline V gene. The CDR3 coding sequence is TGTGCCAGCAGTTACAGACAGATGGTGGATACGCAGTATTTT. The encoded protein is CASSYRQMVDTQYF.

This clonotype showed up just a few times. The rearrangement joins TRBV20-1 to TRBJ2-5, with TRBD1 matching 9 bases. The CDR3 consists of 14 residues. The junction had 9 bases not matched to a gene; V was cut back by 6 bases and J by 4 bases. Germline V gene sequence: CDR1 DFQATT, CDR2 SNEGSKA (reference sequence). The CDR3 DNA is TGCAGTGCACGGACAGGGGCCGTCGGAGAGACCCAGTACTTC. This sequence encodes CSARTGAVGETQYF.

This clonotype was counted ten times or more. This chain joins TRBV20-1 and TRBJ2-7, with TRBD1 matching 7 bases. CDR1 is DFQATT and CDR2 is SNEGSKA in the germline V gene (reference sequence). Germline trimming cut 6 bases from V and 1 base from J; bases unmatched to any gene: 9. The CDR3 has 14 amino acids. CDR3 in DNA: TGCAGTGCCAGTGACAGGGCCAAATCCTACGAGCAGTACTTC. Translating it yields CSASDRAKSYEQYF.

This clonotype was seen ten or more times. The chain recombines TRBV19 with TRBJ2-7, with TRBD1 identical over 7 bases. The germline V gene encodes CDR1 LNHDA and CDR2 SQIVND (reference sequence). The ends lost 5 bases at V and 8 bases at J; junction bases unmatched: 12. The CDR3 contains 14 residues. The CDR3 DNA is TGTGCCAGTAGTGGAAACACCGGGACAGTGAAGCAGTACTTC. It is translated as CASSGNTGTVKQYF. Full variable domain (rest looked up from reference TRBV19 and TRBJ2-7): DGGITQSPKYLFRKEGQNVTLSCEQNLNHDAMYWYRQDPGQGLRLIYYSQIVNDFQKGDIAEGYSVSREKKESFPLTVTSAQKNPTAFYLCASSGNTGTVKQYFGPGTRLTVT.